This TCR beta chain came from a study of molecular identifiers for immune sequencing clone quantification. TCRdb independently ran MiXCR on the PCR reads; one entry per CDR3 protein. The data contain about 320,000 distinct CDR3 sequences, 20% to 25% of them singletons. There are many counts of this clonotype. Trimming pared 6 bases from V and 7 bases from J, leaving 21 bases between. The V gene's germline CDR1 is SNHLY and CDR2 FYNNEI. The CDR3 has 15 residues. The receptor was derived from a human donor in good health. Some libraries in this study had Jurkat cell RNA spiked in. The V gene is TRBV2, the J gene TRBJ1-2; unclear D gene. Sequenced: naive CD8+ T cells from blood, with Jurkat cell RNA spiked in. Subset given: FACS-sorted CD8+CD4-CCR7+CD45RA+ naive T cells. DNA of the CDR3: TGTGCCAGCAGGGCCGAAGGGCCGAATACTAGTGGCTACACCTTC. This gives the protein CASRAEGPNTSGYTF.